The following is a T cell receptor (beta chain) sequence with its context. The germline gene is not matched at one end of the junction; a read error may be the cause. CDR1 is LNHDA and CDR2 is SQIVND in the germline V gene (reference sequence). The CDR3 loop spans 12 amino acids. In the PCR, 60 Vbeta and 13 Jbeta primers were used. TCRdb's table, derived via immunoSEQ multiplex PCR, lists solely in-frame clones and lacks some. Of 120,000 or so clones listed, around 79% are singletons. Each donor was nominally healthy when sampled (though unrecorded immune exposures were likely). This record comes from a study of cytomegalovirus exposure and HLA in healthy donors.

The chain links TRBV19 to TRBJ2-5, with TRBD1 matching over 7 bases. The sequenced sample was PBMCs. This sequence was found in a woman between 40 and 50 years old in good health and CMV-seronegative. The CDR3: CATRDSQGTQYF. The CDR3 DNA reads TGTGCCACCCGGGACAGCCAAGGGACCCAGTACTTC. Based on the CDR3 plus reference TRBV19 and TRBJ2-5, the full variable domain is DGGITQSPKYLFRKEGQNVTLSCEQNLNHDAMYWYRQDPGQGLRLIYYSQIVNDFQKGDIAEGYSVSREKKESFPLTVTSAQKNPTAFYLCATRDSQGTQYFGPGTRLLVL.